This T cell receptor (beta chain) was documented in a study of blood T cell repertoires in COVID-19. This clone was observed a few times. This CDR3 comprises 15 residues. V dropped 5 bases and J dropped 8 bases, with 16 bases sitting between them. Germline V lookup: CDR1 SGHAT, CDR2 FQNNGV. TCRdb's copy holds only in-frame clones and misses some; the assay was immunoSEQ multiplex PCR. The table has 240,000 or so clones, 75% to 90% seen once. This TCR was sampled from a man aged 55 to 70 who had recovered from COVID-19. The rearrangement uses TRBV11-2 and TRBJ1-6; D is perhaps TRBD1 (5 bases). Sequenced input: peripheral blood. CDR3 nucleotides: TGTGCCAGCAGCGACAGTGCCATGTCGGATTCACCCCTCCACTTT. This codes for CASSDSAMSDSPLHF.